This T cell receptor beta chain was observed in a study of blood T cell repertoires in COVID-19. Across the study: Both acute and convalescent COVID-19 samples were obtained from the United States, Italy and Spain. T cells, B-cell-depleted T cells, or PBMCs provided the cDNA or gDNA that served as material.

The CDR3 runs 12 residues. Trimming took off 2 bases at V and 6 bases at J, with 7 bases between the two ends. Germline V gene lookup returns CDR1 MDHEN and CDR2 SYDVKM. In the original processing: Estimation of nucleated cell counts was performed using reference gene primer amplification. TCRdb's copy holds only in-frame clones and misses some; the assay was immunoSEQ multiplex PCR. V and J calls and clone size are as listed in that table; D and trimming were resolved from the DNA. This table has 250,000 to 300,000 clones, around four fifths appearing once. The V call is TRBV28, the J call TRBJ1-2; the D is unclear. The TCR was taken from a man older than 75 with acute or convalescent COVID-19. The sequencing input was peripheral blood. CDR3 in amino acids: CASSLPGDGYTF. CDR3 DNA sequence: TGTGCCAGCAGTTTACCCGGAGATGGCTACACCTTC.